These 22 T cell receptor beta chains were all obtained from the same sample, sequenced in a study of blood T cell repertoires in COVID-19. Assay: immunoSEQ multiplex PCR; the TCRdb copy retains only in-frame clones and omits some. The sample has under 200,000 clones, about 89% seen once. Sample: peripheral blood. The receptor set was obtained from a man aged 35 to 55 with active or convalescent COVID-19.

This clone was picked up a small number of times. The V gene is TRBV10-1, the J gene TRBJ2-7; 7 bases align to TRBD1. V was clipped by 7 bases and J by 0 bases; unmatched bases: 6. Per the germline V gene, CDR1 is WNHNN and CDR2 is SYGVQD (reference sequence). The CDR3 is made up of 14 amino acids. CDR3 region: CASTGQVSSYEQYF. The CDR3 DNA sequence: TGCGCCAGCACCGGACAGGTTAGCTCCTACGAGCAGTACTTC.

This clone appeared a single time. Here the CDR3 DNA reads TGTGCCAGCAGCGACGGACAGGGTGTTTCACCCCTCCACTTT. This codes for CASSDGQGVSPLHF. The chain combines TRBV2 with TRBJ1-6; 8 bases match TRBD1. This CDR3 comprises 14 residues. Germline CDR1 and CDR2: SNHLY and FYNNEI. After removal of 6 bases from V and 9 bases from J, the junction contained 7 bases not matched to a gene.

The chain has TRBV25-1 and TRBJ1-2; D may be TRBD1 (5 bases). Germline-derived CDR1 and CDR2 are MGHDK and SYGVNS. This CDR3 region has 15 residues. Trimming took 3 bases from V and 2 from J, leaving 13 bases between them. The CDR3 coding sequence is TGTGCCAGCAGTGACCACAGGCATTCGAACTATGGCTACACCTTC. Translating it yields CASSDHRHSNYGYTF.

This chain links TRBV6-5 with TRBJ1-1, with 8 bases fitting TRBD1. Germline CDR1 reads MNHEY; CDR2 reads SVGAGI. Trimming removed 4 bases from V and 4 bases from J; junction bases left unmatched: 5. The CDR3 sequence is 14 residues long. Here the CDR3 DNA reads TGTGCCAGCAGTTCACCGGGACAGGCCACTGAAGCTTTCTTT. This encodes CASSSPGQATEAFF.

The rearrangement uses TRBV19 and TRBJ1-1; 8 nucleotides line up with TRBD1. V shed 0 bases and J 10 bases; nucleotides not matched to a gene: 10. The CDR3 totals 15 residues. Germline lookup yields CDR1 LNHDA and CDR2 SQIVND (reference sequence). The CDR3 loop is CASSIDPGTGGGAFF. DNA of the CDR3: TGTGCCAGTAGTATAGACCCCGGGACAGGCGGAGGAGCTTTCTTT.

The chain couples TRBV3-1 (or the pseudogene TRBV3-2) to TRBJ1-6, with 9 bases aligning to TRBD1. Germline V lookup: CDR1 LGHDT, CDR2 YNNKEL (reference sequence). Trimming at V came to 2 bases and at J to 7 bases, leaving 3 bases not matched to a gene. CDR3 length: 15 residues. CDR3 in amino acids: CASSQLTGGNSPLHF. CDR3 DNA sequence: TGTGCCAGCAGCCAACTTACAGGGGGCAATTCACCCCTCCACTTT.

The rearrangement uses TRBV27 and TRBJ2-1; 8 bases fit TRBD1. This CDR3 region has 15 residues. CDR1 and CDR2 (germline): MNHEY, SMNVEV (reference sequence). V was clipped by 0 bases and J by 5 bases; unmatched bases: 3. For the CDR3, the DNA is TGTGCCAGCAGTTTATCGGGGACAGGTAACAATGAGCAGTTCTTC. This encodes CASSLSGTGNNEQFF.

The V gene is TRBV29-1, the J gene TRBJ2-1, with a possible D match to TRBD1 (5 bases). The V end lost 3 bases, the J end lost 5 bases, and 11 bases lay between the germline ends. The germline V gene encodes CDR1 SQVTM and CDR2 ANQGSEA. The CDR3 is 13 amino acids. CDR3: CSVEMIGDNEQFF. CDR3 bases: TGCAGCGTTGAGATGATAGGGGACAATGAGCAGTTCTTC.

The chain recombines TRBV6-2 or TRBV6-3 with TRBJ1-1; the D is unclear. Germline V CDR1 and CDR2: MNHEY, SVGEGT. The CDR3 sequence is 11 residues long. V was pared by 2 bases and J by 7 bases, with 5 bases between. CDR3 residues: CASSYPHEAFF. CDR3 coding DNA: TGTGCCAGCAGTTACCCACATGAAGCTTTCTTT.

The chain combines TRBV6-4 with TRBJ2-1, with 10 nucleotides matching TRBD1. V dropped 0 bases and J dropped 3; count of bases not matched to a gene: 2. Germline V gives CDR1 MRHNA, CDR2 SNTAGT. CDR3 size: 16 residues. The CDR3 is CASSDSGTGDYNEQFF. The CDR3 DNA follows: TGTGCCAGCAGTGACTCCGGGACAGGGGACTACAATGAGCAGTTCTTC.

About this clone itself: The same CDR3 also results from other DNA sequences found in this sample. The V gene is TRBV2, the J gene TRBJ2-5; 8 nucleotides agree with TRBD1. The V segment lost 8 bases and the J segment 1 base; nucleotides outside the gene matches: 6. The CDR3 has 14 residues. Germline V gives CDR1 SNHLY, CDR2 FYNNEI. The CDR3 bases are TGTGCCAGCGGTGCGGACAGGGCCCAAGAGACCCAGTACTTC. This codes for CASGADRAQETQYF. The full variable domain, rest sourced from reference TRBV2 and TRBJ2-5, is EPEVTQTPSHQVTQMGQEVILRCVPISNHLYFYWYRQILGQKVEFLVSFYNNEISEKSEIFDDQFSVERPDGSNFTLKIRSTKLEDSAMYFCASGADRAQETQYFGPGTRLLVL.

The CDR3, as DNA: TGTGCCAGCAGTTTGAAAGGGGGCAATCAGCCCCAGCATTTT. It specifies CASSLKGGNQPQHF. The genes are TRBV7-9 and TRBJ1-5, with a tentative D call TRBD1 (5 bases). The CDR3 is 14 residues long. Looked up from germline, CDR1 is SEHNR and CDR2 is FQNEAQ (reference sequence). V lost 6 bases and J 2 bases, leaving 11 bases between the germline ends.

This CDR3 is CASSPDRVSNQPQHF. As DNA, the CDR3 is TGTGCCAGCAGCCCGGACAGGGTGAGCAATCAGCCCCAGCATTTT. The rearrangement uses TRBV27 and TRBJ1-5, with 8 bases fitting TRBD1. The CDR3 is made up of 15 amino acids. With 6 bases clipped from V and 1 base from J, the junction kept 5 bases outside the gene matches. In germline, CDR1 is MNHEY, CDR2 SMNVEV (reference sequence).

The chain combines TRBV25-1 with TRBJ2-1; weak D call: TRBD1 (5 bases). This CDR3 region has 15 residues. CDR1 and CDR2 from the germline V gene are MGHDK and SYGVNS. V lost 2 bases and J 4 bases, leaving 12 bases between the germline ends. The CDR3 here is CASSETQGFYNEQFF. DNA of the CDR3: TGTGCCAGCAGTGAAACTCAGGGATTTTACAATGAGCAGTTCTTC.

The chain is built from TRBV30 and TRBJ1-2, with a weak D call TRBD1 (5 bases). This CDR3 region has 16 residues. CDR1 GTSNPN and CDR2 SVGIG come from the germline V gene (reference sequence). V lost 0 bases and J lost 4, with 18 bases in between. The CDR3 region is CAWSVHQGLGGYGYTF. CDR3 nucleotides: TGTGCCTGGAGTGTACACCAGGGTTTGGGGGGCTATGGCTACACCTTC.

This clone has only one observation. The CDR3 region is CASSLEGAFNQPQHF. The DNA for the CDR3 is TGTGCCAGCAGTTTAGAAGGGGCCTTCAATCAGCCCCAGCATTTT. V and J are TRBV27 and TRBJ1-5, with D possibly being TRBD1 (5 bases). The V gene's germline CDR1 is MNHEY and CDR2 SMNVEV (reference sequence). V lost 2 bases and J 3 bases, leaving 11 bases between the germline ends. The CDR3 runs to 15 residues.

V gene TRBV28 combines with J gene TRBJ1-2; unclear D gene. Looked up from germline, CDR1 is MDHEN and CDR2 is SYDVKM. The V end lost 3 bases, the J end lost 10 bases, and 12 bases lay between the germline ends. This CDR3 spans 12 amino acids. CDR3 coding DNA: TGTGCCAGCAGTTTTTCCCAGTATACCTACACCTTC. Its protein product is CASSFSQYTYTF.

This clone has more than one count but fewer than ten. The V gene is TRBV29-1, the J gene TRBJ2-2; D is uncertain. Trimming cost V 3 bases and J 8 bases, with 10 bases left between them. The CDR3 runs to 12 residues. From germline, CDR1 is SQVTM and CDR2 ANQGSEA. This CDR3 reads CSVEGPRGELFF. CDR3 coding DNA: TGCAGCGTTGAGGGCCCACGGGGGGAGCTGTTTTTT.

The chain joins TRBV9 to TRBJ2-5, with 9 bases that match TRBD1. J gave up 4 bases and V 4 bases, and 8 bases lay outside the gene matches. This CDR3 spans 15 amino acids. Germline assignment: CDR1 SGDLS and CDR2 YYNGEE. The CDR3 protein is CASSLVTGGAETQYF. The CDR3 region has the DNA TGTGCCAGCAGCTTAGTCACAGGGGGCGCAGAGACCCAGTACTTC.

The chain combines TRBV7-2 with TRBJ1-4, with D uncertain. In germline, CDR1 is SGHTA, CDR2 FQGNSA. The V and J ends lost 5 bases and 11 bases respectively, with 24 bases between them. The CDR3 has 16 amino acids. The CDR3, as DNA: TGTGCCAGCAGCCCCCAAGGACTCCCAGGCGCTTCGAAACTGTTTTTT. Encoded protein: CASSPQGLPGASKLFF.

The rearrangement joins TRBV19 to TRBJ1-5; maybe TRBD1 (6 bases). Trimming left V 5 bases short and J 3 bases short, with 11 bases between. Germline CDR1 is LNHDA and CDR2 is SQIVND (reference sequence). The CDR3 length is 14 residues. This CDR3 is CASSPRGHNQPQHF. As DNA, the CDR3 is TGTGCCAGTAGTCCACGGGGACACAATCAGCCCCAGCATTTT.

The CDR3 loop reads CASSWTGDIEKLFF. The CDR3 DNA follows: TGTGCCAGCAGTTGGACAGGGGATATTGAAAAACTGTTTTTT. This sequence joins TRBV2 and TRBJ1-4, with 9 bases fitting TRBD1. CDR1 and CDR2 from the germline V gene are SNHLY and FYNNEI. This CDR3 comprises 14 residues. J lost 7 bases, V lost 5 bases, and 5 bases had no gene match.